This T cell receptor beta chain was found in a study of shared clonotypes between healthy human individuals. Study results and limitations: How much donors shared clonotypes was expected to be affected by sequencing depth.

Worth noting for this clone: Its antigen remains unidentified.

Some clones are missing from TCRdb's copy, which holds only in-frame ones; the method was immunoSEQ multiplex PCR. The sample lists more than 400,000 clones, 81% occurring once. CDR3 length equals 15 residues. Germline assignment: CDR1 LNHNV and CDR2 YYDKDF (reference sequence). Losses at the gene ends were 6 bases for V and 0 bases for J; bases not matched to a gene: 7. The chain links TRBV15 to TRBJ2-7; 8 nucleotides line up with TRBD1. This TCR derives from a woman in her 40s in good health. Some clones in this sample may be carry-over from other donors' samples. Specimen: PBMCs. CDR3 sequence (DNA): TGTGCCACCAGGGCGGGACAGGCTCGCTCCTACGAGCAGTACTTC. It translates to CATRAGQARSYEQYF. Drawing the rest from reference TRBV15 and TRBJ2-7, the complete variable domain is DAMVIQNPRYQVTQFGKPVTLSCSQTLNHNVMYWYQQKSSQAPKLLFHYYDKDFNNEADTPDNFQSRRPNTSFCFLDIRSPGLGDTAMYLCATRAGQARSYEQYFGPGTRLTVT.